The entry below describes one T cell receptor (beta chain). The antigen is not known. A second PCR, run for about 6 to 11 cycles, used a sample-barcoded 5' primer plus a J-beta primer mix. Each TCR beta cDNA got a 12-nucleotide random molecular identifier. TCRdb independently ran MiXCR on the 5' RACE reads; one entry per CDR3 protein. The sample yields over 1,200,000 distinct CDR3 sequences, almost 60% seen once. CDR1 LGHNA and CDR2 YNFKEQ come from the germline V gene. The CDR3 length is 15 residues. Between the trimmed V and J ends, which lost 0 bases and 6 bases, there was a span of 15 bases. The data were taken from a study of blood T cells in healthy people across ages. Study results and limitations: Age showed a roughly linear inverse relationship with TCR beta diversity per million T cells. More naive CD4+ cells and higher diversity marked long-lived donors relative to aged donors.

Healthy Caucasians from Russia aged about 6 to 100 served as donors. Sequenced sample: blood. V gene TRBV4-2 combines with J gene TRBJ2-7, with D tentatively TRBD2 (6 bases). This clonotype was sampled from a man aged 18 to 35 in good health. CDR3 sequence reads: CASSQDGGRNREQYF. CDR3 coding DNA: TGTGCCAGCAGCCAAGATGGGGGGAGGAACCGCGAGCAGTACTTC.